This TCR beta chain was documented in a study of blood T cell repertoires in COVID-19. Study-level background: From the United States, Italy and Spain came samples of acute and convalescent COVID-19. PBMCs, B-cell-depleted T cells, or T cells provided the cDNA or gDNA that made up the material.

In the authors' workflow: Amplifying reference gene primers gave estimates of nucleated cell counts. Repertoires were generated with immunoSEQ multiplex PCR, while TCRdb's copy carries only in-frame clones and drops some. V, J and clone size derive from that table, while D and trimming were established from the DNA sequence. The repertoire has fewer than 250,000 clones, about four fifths of them found once; the top ten carry less than 4.5%. V lost 7 bases, J lost 6 bases, and 18 bases lay in between. CDR3 length: 14 residues. Germline loops: CDR1 SGHRS, CDR2 YFSETQ. This sequence was found in a man between 45 and 60 years old with acute or convalescent COVID-19. Source material: peripheral blood. The chain carries TRBV5-1 and TRBJ2-3; D might be TRBD2 (5 bases). CDR3 sequence: CASRPGGRIDTQYF. CDR3 coding DNA: TGCGCCAGCCGCCCGGGTGGGAGAATTGATACGCAGTATTTT.